This T cell receptor beta chain was identified during a study of T cell changes during pregnancy in multiple sclerosis. Generated by immunoSEQ multiplex PCR, the TCRdb table keeps only in-frame clones and is missing some. The data show roughly 97,000 clones, 75% to 95% seen once. CDR1 and CDR2 from the germline V gene are SGDLS and YYNGEE. V was clipped by 0 bases and J by 4 bases; unmatched bases: 3. This CDR3 has 16 amino acids. Material: peripheral blood, obtained in the second trimester of pregnancy. The origin of this receptor is a female donor in good health, enrolled as a control in a pregnancy study. This sequence joins TRBV9 and TRBJ1-5, with 11 bases fitting TRBD1. The chain's CDR3 is CASSVGTGGANQPQHF. The CDR3 DNA is TGTGCCAGCAGCGTAGGGACAGGGGGCGCGAATCAGCCCCAGCATTTT.